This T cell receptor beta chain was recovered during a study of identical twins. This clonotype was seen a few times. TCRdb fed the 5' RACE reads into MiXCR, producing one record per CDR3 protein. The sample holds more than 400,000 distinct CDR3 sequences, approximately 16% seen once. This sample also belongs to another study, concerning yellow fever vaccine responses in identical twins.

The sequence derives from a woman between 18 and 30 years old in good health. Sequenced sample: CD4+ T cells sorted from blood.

Here the CDR3 reads CASSREQGGTATGELFF. CDR3 nucleotide sequence: TGTGCCAGCAGCCGAGAGCAGGGGGGGACAGCAACCGGGGAGCTGTTTTTT. This sequence joins TRBV4-2 and TRBJ2-2; tentatively, D is TRBD1 or TRBD2 (7 bases each). The CDR3 consists of 17 residues. The ends were cut back, 4 bases at V and 5 bases at J, with 20 bases in the middle. Germline V lookup: CDR1 LGHNA, CDR2 YNFKEQ.